This TCR beta chain was identified during a study of tumor-infiltrating lymphocytes in localized non-small cell lung cancer. Study-wide context: Resected tumor was paired with non-adjacent uninvolved lung from the same patient.

Study observations and caveats: T-cell fraction did not differ between immunotypes IM1 and IM2. Compared with uninvolved lung, tumors showed higher T cell infiltration by TCRbeta sequencing. Only some patients had TCR sequencing, depending on available tissue.

Of note for this clone: Antigen specificity is unknown.

In germline, CDR1 is MNHNS, CDR2 SASEGT. V shed 6 bases, J shed 5 bases, and the junction held 5 bases outside the gene matches. This CDR3 spans 14 amino acids. Assay used: immunoSEQ multiplex PCR; TCRdb lists only in-frame clones, some missing. Among roughly 12,000 clones, more than 75% were seen once, and the ten largest hold about a sixth. The material sequenced was uninvolved lung tissue not adjacent to the tumor. V usage is TRBV6-1 and J usage is TRBJ2-3; 10 positions match TRBD2. The TCR sequence derives from a human donor with non-small cell lung cancer. The CDR3: CASSLAGVIDTQYF. The CDR3, as DNA: TGTGCCAGCAGCCTAGCGGGAGTGATAGATACGCAGTATTTT.